The next 9 T cell receptor beta chains were all read from a single sample in a study of identical twins. MiXCR, applied by TCRdb to the 5' RACE reads, yields one record per CDR3 protein. The sample lists 300,000 to 400,000 distinct CDR3 sequences; approximately 13% were seen once. The data also belong to a second study, concerning yellow fever vaccine responses in identical twins.

The sequenced material came from CD8+ T cells sorted from blood. These receptor sequences come from a woman younger than 35 in good health.

This clonotype came up a few times. The V and J genes are TRBV7-9 and TRBJ2-3; unclear D gene. The CDR3 runs 15 residues. V was shortened by 2 bases and J by 0 bases, with 9 bases between the two germline ends. Germline V CDR1 and CDR2: SEHNR, FQNEAQ (reference sequence). The CDR3 protein is CASSLMWASTDTQYF. The CDR3 DNA follows: TGTGCCAGCAGCTTAATGTGGGCTAGCACAGATACGCAGTATTTT.

The J gene is TRBJ2-1, the V gene TRBV15; the match to TRBD1 covers 8 bases. The CDR3 runs 16 residues. Trimming removed 3 bases from V and 1 base from J; junction bases left unmatched: 5. Germline-derived CDR1 and CDR2 are LNHNV and YYDKDF (reference sequence). CDR3 in DNA: TGTGCCACCAGCAGTGGACAGGGATCTTCCTACAATGAGCAGTTCTTC. Translating gives CATSSGQGSSYNEQFF.

The gene calls are TRBV15 and TRBJ1-1; 9 nucleotides match TRBD1. Germline trimming cut 4 bases from V and 8 bases from J; bases unmatched to any gene: 5. The CDR3 has 13 residues. CDR1 is LNHNV, CDR2 YYDKDF, per germline (reference sequence). CDR3 in amino acids: CATSTYRGQEAFF. DNA of the CDR3: TGTGCCACCAGCACGTACAGGGGGCAGGAAGCTTTCTTT.

Remarks on this clonotype: The conserved final phenylalanine or tryptophan is absent from the CDR3, which likely points to a read error. The rearrangement joins TRBV7-3 to TRBJ2-1; 14 positions match TRBD2. CDR1 is SGHTA, CDR2 FQGTGA, per germline. The CDR3 totals 17 residues. CDR3 protein: CASSITGLAGDYNEQFS. As DNA, the CDR3 is TGTGCCAGCAGCATAACGGGACTAGCGGGAGACTACAATGAGCAGTTCTCC.

The genes are TRBV9 and TRBJ1-2; 9 bases are a match to TRBD1. CDR1 is SGDLS and CDR2 is YYNGEE in the germline V gene. The length of the CDR3 is 16 residues. V shed 0 bases and J 4 bases; nucleotides not matched to a gene: 7. CDR3: CASSVGDRAPSYGYTF. CDR3 in DNA: TGTGCCAGCAGCGTAGGGGACAGGGCCCCTAGCTATGGCTACACCTTC. The entire variable domain, with the rest obtained from reference TRBV9 and TRBJ1-2, is as follows: DSGVTQTPKHLITATGQRVTLRCSPRSGDLSVYWYQQSLDQGLQFLIQYYNGEERAKGNILERFSAQQFPDLHSELNLSSLELGDSALYFCASSVGDRAPSYGYTFGSGTRLTVV.

CDR3 sequence: CASSHGQGDYEQYV. Here the CDR3 DNA reads TGCGCCAGCAGTCACGGACAGGGTGACTACGAGCAGTACGTC. The rearrangement links TRBV4-1 to TRBJ2-7; TRBD1 matches 8 bases. The CDR3 is 14 residues long. Germline V lookup: CDR1 MGHRA, CDR2 YSYEKL. J gave up 3 bases and V 6 bases, and 7 bases lay outside the gene matches.

This chain joins TRBV27 and TRBJ2-2, with 10 bases that match TRBD2. Germline CDR1 is MNHEY and CDR2 is SMNVEV (reference sequence). The CDR3 is 18 amino acids. J gave up 8 bases and V 3 bases, and 15 bases lay outside the gene matches. The CDR3 DNA is TGTGCCAGCAGTTTTTCCTCATGGACTAGCGGCGGCCGGGGGGAGCTGTTTTTT. This codes for CASSFSSWTSGGRGELFF.

The table lists this clonotype with a few counts. The chain carries TRBV28 and TRBJ2-3, with D unresolved. Germline loops: CDR1 MDHEN, CDR2 SYDVKM. CDR3 length equals 18 residues. V lost 2 bases to trimming and J lost 0 bases, with 18 bases between them. The CDR3 sequence is CASSLGARHKTSTDTQYF. The DNA of the CDR3 is TGTGCCAGCAGTTTAGGTGCCCGCCACAAGACCAGCACAGATACGCAGTATTTT.

This clonotype was seen ten or more times. The chain employs TRBV28 and TRBJ2-2; no definite D call. The germline V gene encodes CDR1 MDHEN and CDR2 SYDVKM. The CDR3 runs to 13 residues. Trimming cost V 5 bases and J 5 bases, with 9 bases left between them. The CDR3 spells CASSPLGTGELFF. Written as DNA, the CDR3 is TGTGCCAGCAGTCCATTGGGGACCGGGGAGCTGTTTTTT.